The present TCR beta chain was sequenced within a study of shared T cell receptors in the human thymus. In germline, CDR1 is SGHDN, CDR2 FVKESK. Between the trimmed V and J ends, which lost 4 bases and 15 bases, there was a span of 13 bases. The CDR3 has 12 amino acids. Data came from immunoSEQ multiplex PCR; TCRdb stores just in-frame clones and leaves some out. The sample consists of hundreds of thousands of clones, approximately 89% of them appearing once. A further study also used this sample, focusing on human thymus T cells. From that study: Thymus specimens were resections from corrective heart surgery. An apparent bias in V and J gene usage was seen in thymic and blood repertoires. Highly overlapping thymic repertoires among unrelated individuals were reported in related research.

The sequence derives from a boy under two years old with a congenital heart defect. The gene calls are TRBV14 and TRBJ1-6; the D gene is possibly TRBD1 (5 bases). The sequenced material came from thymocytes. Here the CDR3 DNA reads TGTGCCAGCAGCCCCGGGGACTTTCTCCTCCACTTT. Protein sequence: CASSPGDFLLHF.